This is a list of T cell receptor beta chains from one sample in a study of CD8 T cells in ankylosing spondylitis. TCRdb passed the 5' RACE reads through MiXCR, listing each CDR3 protein once. The repertoire holds roughly 240,000 distinct CDR3 sequences, with 32% as singletons. Source material: blood, either unsorted or a sorted T cell fraction (not recorded which). The receptor source for this set is a male donor with ankylosing spondylitis or in good health (not recorded which). The conserved cysteine and the conserved F or W are not part of the CDR3 here.

cdr3_length j_call v_call cdr3_aa
13 TRBJ2-7 TRBV5-6 ASILLSAISYEQY
13 TRBJ2-7 TRBV5-1 ASSLAGGYSYEQY
12 TRBJ2-7 TRBV5-1 ASSLATASYEQY
12 TRBJ2-7 TRBV11-2 ASSSVAEYYEQY
12 TRBJ2-1 TRBV12-3/TRBV12-4 ASSLGLPYNEQF
11 TRBJ2-2 TRBV6-5 ASSSPGGGELF
12 TRBJ1-4 TRBV27 ASRFTGGGEKLF
15 TRBJ1-5 TRBV2 ASSPPGGRASNQPQH
12 TRBJ2-7 TRBV4-1 ASSHGDKGRYQY
14 TRBJ2-5 TRBV15 ATSPGSGGFLETQY
14 TRBJ2-1 TRBV12-3/TRBV12-4 ASSLAPRTGYNEQF
14 TRBJ2-2 TRBV29-1 SSTGAEGPNTGELF
12 TRBJ2-1 TRBV12-3/TRBV12-4 ASSPGQDYNEQF
10 TRBJ2-7 TRBV7-2 ASSSAGSEQY
10 TRBJ2-3 TRBV6-5 ASTTGGDTQY
14 TRBJ1-2 TRBV20-1 SARGTDRPANYGYT
15 TRBJ2-1 TRBV13 ASSGDGYTWSYNEQF
16 TRBJ2-3 TRBV4-2 ASSQGGPRGGPGDTQY
10 TRBJ1-5 TRBV24-1 ATSEGNQPQH
14 TRBJ2-1 TRBV20-1 SARGAVWGSYNEQF
13 TRBJ2-5 TRBV29-1 SVEAGQGDQETQY
11 TRBJ2-1 TRBV20-1 SARETVYNEQF
13 TRBJ2-1 TRBV20-1 SARVRLVGFNEQF
13 TRBJ2-3 TRBV20-1 SAAPFRSSTDTQY
9 TRBJ2-1 TRBV10-3 ATRQSREQF
13 TRBJ2-7 TRBV5-6 ASSFRRTGDYEQY
10 TRBJ1-2 TRBV6-5 ASSDQGGGYT
16 TRBJ2-3 TRBV5-8 ASSETFQTGAPTDTQY
13 TRBJ2-1 TRBV7-9 ASTPYAQGVYEQF
13 TRBJ2-7 TRBV7-9 ASSGGQGRFYEQY
12 TRBJ1-4 TRBV5-4 ASSLGQYNEKLF
17 TRBJ2-6 TRBV11-1 ASSLVFGRGPSGANVLT
12 TRBJ2-7 TRBV29-1 SVRRGQSSYEQY
12 TRBJ1-2 TRBV18 ASSRREQIIGYT
11 TRBJ2-7 TRBV10-3 ATREGSGYEQY
13 TRBJ2-3 TRBV20-1 SARVNPGDHDTQY
11 TRBJ1-1 TRBV6-1 ASSFHRGTEWI
13 TRBJ1-5 TRBV20-1 SAHRGLRSDQPQH
10 TRBJ2-7 TRBV30 AWSSTAYEQY
13 TRBJ2-7 TRBV7-8 ASSLWEGVSYEQY
12 TRBJ2-1 TRBV7-8 ASSLDIHYNEQF
10 TRBJ1-4 TRBV29-1 SVLGLDEKLF
12 TRBJ2-5 TRBV4-1 ASSQVRDQETQY
11 TRBJ1-1 TRBV20-1 SAYLSTNTEAF
14 TRBJ2-3 TRBV5-6 ASSPPGLRFRDTQY
13 TRBJ1-1 TRBV10-3 AISESPGQGTEAF
12 TRBJ2-5 TRBV20-1 SARVLEGDETQY
15 TRBJ2-4 TRBV3-1 ASSQDLRGEAKNIQY
13 TRBJ2-1 TRBV18 ASSIPGQTYNEQF
15 TRBJ2-3 TRBV28 ASSFLFGAERTDTQY
15 TRBJ1-4 TRBV7-9 ASSLARTGLKDEKLF
15 TRBJ2-5 TRBV7-9 ASRLLSGTEYQETQY
12 TRBJ2-5 TRBV9 ASSVGPVQETQY
12 TRBJ2-5 TRBV5-4 ASRISGGRETQY
11 TRBJ2-3 TRBV5-4 ASSPLVGGTQY
16 TRBJ2-1 TRBV3-1 ASSQTKGRQGASDEQF
15 TRBJ2-3 TRBV15 ATSRDEAGGQTDTQY
14 TRBJ1-1 TRBV5-8 ASSSGQGLSNTEAF
13 TRBJ1-6 TRBV15 ATSRDTGPNSPLH
13 TRBJ2-5 TRBV6-5 ASSYYAGEVETQY